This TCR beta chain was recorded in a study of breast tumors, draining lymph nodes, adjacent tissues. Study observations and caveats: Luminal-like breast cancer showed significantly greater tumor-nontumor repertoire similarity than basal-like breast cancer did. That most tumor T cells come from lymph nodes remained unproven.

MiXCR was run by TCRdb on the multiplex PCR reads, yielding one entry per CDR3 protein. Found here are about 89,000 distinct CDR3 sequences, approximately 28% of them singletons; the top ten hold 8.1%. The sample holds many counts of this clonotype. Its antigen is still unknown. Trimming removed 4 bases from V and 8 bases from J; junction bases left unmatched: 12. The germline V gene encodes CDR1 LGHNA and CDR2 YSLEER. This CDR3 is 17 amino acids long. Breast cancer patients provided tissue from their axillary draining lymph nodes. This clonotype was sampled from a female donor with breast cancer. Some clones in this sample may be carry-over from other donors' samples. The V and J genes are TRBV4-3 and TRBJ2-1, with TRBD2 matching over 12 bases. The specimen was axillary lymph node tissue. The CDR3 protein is CASSRVATSGSMHEQFF. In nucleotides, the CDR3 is TGCGCCAGCAGCCGAGTTGCGACTAGCGGGAGTATGCATGAGCAGTTCTTC.